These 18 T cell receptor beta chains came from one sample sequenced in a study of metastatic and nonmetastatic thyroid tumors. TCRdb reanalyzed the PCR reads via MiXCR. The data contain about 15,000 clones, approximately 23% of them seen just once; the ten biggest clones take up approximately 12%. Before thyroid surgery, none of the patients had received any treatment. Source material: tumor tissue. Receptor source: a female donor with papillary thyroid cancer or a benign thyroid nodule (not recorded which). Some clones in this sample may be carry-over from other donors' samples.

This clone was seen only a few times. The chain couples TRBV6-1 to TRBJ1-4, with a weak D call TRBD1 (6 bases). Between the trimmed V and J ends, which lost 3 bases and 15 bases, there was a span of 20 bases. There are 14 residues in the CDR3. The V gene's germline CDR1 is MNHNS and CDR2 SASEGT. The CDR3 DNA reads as TGTGCCAGCAGTGATAGGGGGAGGCGGCGCAGGTTGTTTTTT. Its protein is CASSDRGRRRRLFF.

The CDR3 sequence is CASSFGSVANTEAFF. DNA of the CDR3: TGCGCCAGCAGCTTTGGGTCAGTGGCGAACACTGAAGCTTTCTTT. This chain uses TRBV5-1 with TRBJ1-1; D uncertain. Per germline, CDR1 SGHRS and CDR2 YFSETQ. The germline V and J ends were trimmed by 2 bases and 1 base, with 12 bases remaining between them. This CDR3 is built from 15 residues.

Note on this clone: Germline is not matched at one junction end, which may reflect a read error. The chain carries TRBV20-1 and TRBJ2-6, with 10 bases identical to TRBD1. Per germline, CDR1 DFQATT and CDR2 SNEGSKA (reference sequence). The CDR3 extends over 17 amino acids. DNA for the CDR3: TGCAGTGCTATTGTGGACAGGGCCGGGACAGGGGCCAACTTCCTGACTTTC. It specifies CSAIVDRAGTGANFLTF.

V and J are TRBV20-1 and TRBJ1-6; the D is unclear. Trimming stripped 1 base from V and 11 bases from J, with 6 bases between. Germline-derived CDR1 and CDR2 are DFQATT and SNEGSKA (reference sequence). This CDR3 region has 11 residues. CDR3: CSARGSTPLHF. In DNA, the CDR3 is TGCAGTGCTAGAGGTTCAACACCCCTCCACTTT.

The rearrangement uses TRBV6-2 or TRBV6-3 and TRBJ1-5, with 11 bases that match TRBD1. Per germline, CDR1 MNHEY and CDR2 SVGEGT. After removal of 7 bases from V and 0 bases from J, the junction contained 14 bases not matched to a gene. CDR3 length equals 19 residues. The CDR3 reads CASTLPGQGAAYSNQPQHF. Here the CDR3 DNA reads TGTGCCAGCACCCTACCAGGACAGGGGGCCGCCTATAGCAATCAGCCCCAGCATTTT.

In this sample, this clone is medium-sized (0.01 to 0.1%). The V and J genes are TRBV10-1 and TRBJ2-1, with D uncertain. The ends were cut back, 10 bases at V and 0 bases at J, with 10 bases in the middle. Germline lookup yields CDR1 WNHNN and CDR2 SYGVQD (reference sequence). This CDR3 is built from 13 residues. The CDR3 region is CATSKTSYNEQFF. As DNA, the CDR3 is TGCGCCACTAGTAAAACCTCCTACAATGAGCAGTTCTTC.

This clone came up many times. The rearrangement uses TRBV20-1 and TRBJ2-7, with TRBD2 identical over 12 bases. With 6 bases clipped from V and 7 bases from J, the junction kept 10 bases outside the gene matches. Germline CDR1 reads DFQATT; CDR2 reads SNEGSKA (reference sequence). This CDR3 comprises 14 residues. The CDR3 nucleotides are TGCAGTGCCACCGCTAGCGGGAGGGCTGGGGAGCAGTACTTC. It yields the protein CSATASGRAGEQYF.

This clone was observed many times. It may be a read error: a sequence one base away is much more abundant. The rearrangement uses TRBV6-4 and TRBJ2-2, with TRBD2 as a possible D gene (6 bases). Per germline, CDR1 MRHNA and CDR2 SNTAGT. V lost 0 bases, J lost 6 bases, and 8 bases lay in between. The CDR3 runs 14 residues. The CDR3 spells CASSDSAGPGELFF. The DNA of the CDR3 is TGTGCCAGCAGTGACTCGGCGGGGCCCGGGGAGCTGTTTTTT.

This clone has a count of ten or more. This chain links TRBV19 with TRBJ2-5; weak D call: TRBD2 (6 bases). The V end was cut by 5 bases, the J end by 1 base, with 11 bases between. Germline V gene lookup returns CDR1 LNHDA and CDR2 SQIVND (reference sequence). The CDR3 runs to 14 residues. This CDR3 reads CASSLGGFQETQYF. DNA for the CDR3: TGTGCCAGTAGTCTCGGAGGGTTCCAAGAGACCCAGTACTTC.

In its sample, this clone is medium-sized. In nucleotides, the CDR3 is TGTGCCAGCAGCCACACGTCGGCCGGGATCTACGAGCAGTACTTC. It specifies CASSHTSAGIYEQYF. The chain couples TRBV27 to TRBJ2-7; perhaps TRBD2 as D (5 bases). The germline V gene has CDR1 MNHEY and CDR2 SMNVEV (reference sequence). V was pared by 6 bases and J by 3 bases, with 18 bases between. The CDR3 covers 15 residues.

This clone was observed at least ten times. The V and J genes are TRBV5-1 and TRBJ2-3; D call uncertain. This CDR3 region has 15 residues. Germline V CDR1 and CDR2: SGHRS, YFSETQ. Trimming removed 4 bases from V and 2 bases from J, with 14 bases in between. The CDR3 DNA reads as TGCGCCAGCAGCAACAACAGAGCTTTCACAGATACGCAGTATTTT. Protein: CASSNNRAFTDTQYF.

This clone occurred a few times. CDR3 residues: CASSYYLPGTGFYGYTF. In DNA form, the CDR3 reads TGTGCCAGCAGTTACTACCTACCCGGGACAGGGTTCTATGGCTACACCTTC. The chain combines TRBV6-2 or TRBV6-3 with TRBJ1-2; 9 nucleotides agree with TRBD1. Germline V gene data show CDR1 as MNHEY and CDR2 as SVGEGT. The V segment lost 1 base and the J segment 4 bases; nucleotides outside the gene matches: 10. The CDR3 is made up of 17 amino acids.

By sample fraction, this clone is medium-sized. The CDR3 reads CASSHAGNNEKLFF. The CDR3 DNA reads TGTGCCAGCAGCCATGCAGGGAATAATGAAAAACTGTTTTTT. The chain couples TRBV3-1 to TRBJ1-4, with D perhaps matching TRBD1 (5 bases). Trimming shortened V by 3 bases and J by 4 bases, and 9 bases separated the two germline ends. Germline V gene data show CDR1 as LGHDT and CDR2 as YNNKEL (reference sequence). CDR3 length equals 14 residues.

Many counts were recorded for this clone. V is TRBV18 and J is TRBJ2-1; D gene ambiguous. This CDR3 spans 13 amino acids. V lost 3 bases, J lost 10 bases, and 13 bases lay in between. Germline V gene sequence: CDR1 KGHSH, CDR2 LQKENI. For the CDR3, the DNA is TGTGCCAGCTCACCCGACCCTGAAGGAGAGCAGTTCTTC. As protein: CASSPDPEGEQFF.

The CDR3 is CAWRATGRSYTF. The CDR3 DNA reads as TGTGCCTGGAGGGCGACAGGGAGGAGCTACACCTTC. The V gene is TRBV30, the J gene TRBJ1-2; 7 bases agree with TRBD1. This CDR3 has 12 amino acids. Germline trimming cut 3 bases from V and 9 bases from J; bases unmatched to any gene: 7. Germline V gene sequence: CDR1 GTSNPN, CDR2 SVGIG (reference sequence).

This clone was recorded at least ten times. The CDR3 protein is CAISPDTYGYTF. DNA for the CDR3: TGTGCCATCAGTCCCGACACCTATGGCTACACCTTC. V gene TRBV10-3 combines with J gene TRBJ1-2; D remains ambiguous. CDR1 ENHRY and CDR2 SYGVKD come from the germline V gene. V was shortened by 5 bases and J by 4 bases, with 8 bases between the two germline ends. The CDR3 length is 12 residues.

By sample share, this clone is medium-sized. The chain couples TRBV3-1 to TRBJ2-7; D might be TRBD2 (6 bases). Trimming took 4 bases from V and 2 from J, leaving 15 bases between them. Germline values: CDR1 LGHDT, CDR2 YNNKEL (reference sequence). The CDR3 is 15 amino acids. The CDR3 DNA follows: TGTGCCAGCAGCCTTACCATGGGGGGAGCCTACGAGCAGTACTTC. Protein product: CASSLTMGGAYEQYF.

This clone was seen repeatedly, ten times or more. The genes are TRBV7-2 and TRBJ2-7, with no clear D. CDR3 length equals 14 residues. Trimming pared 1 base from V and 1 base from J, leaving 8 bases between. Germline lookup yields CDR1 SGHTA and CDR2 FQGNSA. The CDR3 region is CASSLGIGSYEQYF. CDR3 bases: TGTGCCAGCAGCTTAGGGATCGGTTCCTACGAGCAGTACTTC.